Below are 20 T cell receptor beta chains sequenced from a single sample in a study of blood T cells in healthy people across ages. PCR was performed a second time for about 7 to 11 cycles using a sample-barcoded 5' primer and a J-beta primer mix. TCRdb analysed the 5' RACE reads with MiXCR anew, one entry per CDR3 protein. The sample has 790,000 or so distinct CDR3 sequences, roughly three fifths seen once. The sample consisted of blood. The origin of the receptors is a man aged 40-49 years in good health.

This chain connects TRBV29-1 to TRBJ2-5; 14 bases align to TRBD2. V was pared by 2 bases and J by 11 bases, with 16 bases of the junction left unmatched. The CDR3 has 17 residues. Germline lookup yields CDR1 SQVTM and CDR2 ANQGSEA. CDR3 DNA sequence: TGCAGCGTTGAACTCCTGGCGGGACTAGCGGGGGTCTATGAGCAGTACTTC. This gives the protein CSVELLAGLAGVYEQYF. The whole variable domain, remainder taken from reference TRBV29-1 and TRBJ2-5, is SAVISQKPSRDICQRGTSLTIQCQVDSQVTMMFWYRQQPGQSLTLIATANQGSEATYESGFVIDKFPISRPNLTFSTLTVSNMSPEDSSIYLCSVELLAGLAGVYEQYFGPGTRLLVL.

This clonotype was observed a single time. This rearrangement joins TRBV10-2 to TRBJ2-5; D assignment may be TRBD1 or TRBD2 (5 bases each). The tail of the sequence fits TRBJ2-7 better, so the J call may be wrong. This CDR3 has 15 residues. Germline CDR1 reads WSHSY; CDR2 reads SAAADI. The CDR3 DNA follows: TGCGCCAGCAGTGAGATCGGGGTAAGGGGCTACGAGCAGTACTTC. It translates to CASSEIGVRGYEQYF.

In regard to this clonotype: Germline and junction disagree at one end, which may indicate a read error. This chain connects TRBV6-1 to TRBJ2-7, with 12 bases aligning to TRBD2. Germline CDR1 and CDR2: MNHNS and SASEGT. The CDR3 is 15 residues long. The CDR3 region has the DNA TGTGCCAGCAGCCCACTAGCGGGAGGCTCCCACGAGCAGTACTTC. It specifies CASSPLAGGSHEQYF.

J is TRBJ2-3 and V is TRBV27, with a tentative D call TRBD2 (6 bases). Germline lookup yields CDR1 MNHEY and CDR2 SMNVEV (reference sequence). The CDR3 extends over 15 amino acids. Trimming removed 8 bases at V and 2 bases at J, with 17 bases between. CDR3 sequence (DNA): TGTGCCAGCGGGCCCGGGACTTTCTTCACAGATACGCAGTATTTT. Translating gives CASGPGTFFTDTQYF.

The chain combines TRBV21-1 with TRBJ2-4; the listed D gene, TRBD1, was not tested against the DNA. TRBV21-1 is a documented pseudogene. This CDR3 has 16 residues. The CDR3 region has the DNA TGTGCCAGCAGCAACAACAGGGGCGGCCAGAAAAACATTCAGTACTTC. It translates to CASSNNRGGQKNIQYF.

The chain is built from TRBV3-1 and TRBJ2-3; D remains ambiguous. Germline loops: CDR1 LGHDT, CDR2 YNNKEL (reference sequence). Trimming stripped 3 bases from V and 8 bases from J, with 12 bases between. There are 13 residues in the CDR3. The CDR3 region is CASSQDSGFTQYF. The CDR3 nucleotides read TGTGCCAGCAGCCAGGATAGTGGTTTTACGCAGTATTTT.

The chain employs TRBV11-3 and TRBJ2-7, with 13 bases aligning to TRBD2. Germline lookup yields CDR1 SGHNT and CDR2 YENEEA. The CDR3 is 17 residues long. The V segment lost 5 bases and the J segment 3 bases; nucleotides outside the gene matches: 10. The CDR3 spells CASSPGLAGEIRYEQYF. The CDR3 DNA reads as TGTGCCAGCAGCCCCGGACTAGCGGGAGAAATACGCTACGAGCAGTACTTC.

V usage is TRBV28 and J usage is TRBJ1-2, with D tentatively TRBD1 (5 bases). The CDR3 sequence is 12 residues long. The V gene's germline CDR1 is MDHEN and CDR2 SYDVKM. The germline V and J ends were trimmed by 5 bases and 7 bases, with 11 bases remaining between them. CDR3 DNA sequence: TGTGCCAGCAGTGGGGTCGGGGCTGGCTACACCTTC. This sequence encodes CASSGVGAGYTF.

The chain links TRBV2 to TRBJ2-3; 10 nucleotides match TRBD1. Trimming removed 6 bases from V and 6 bases from J; junction bases left unmatched: 6. The CDR3 length is 14 residues. The germline V gene encodes CDR1 SNHLY and CDR2 FYNNEI. In nucleotides, the CDR3 is TGTGCCAGCAGCGCGACAGGGGGCTGGGATACGCAGTATTTT. Its translation: CASSATGGWDTQYF.

The chain has TRBV20-1 and TRBJ2-1; 7 nucleotides match TRBD1. The J call may be incorrect, as the DNA end agrees better with TRBJ2-7. Germline values: CDR1 DFQATT, CDR2 SNEGSKA (reference sequence). The CDR3 is made up of 16 amino acids. As DNA, the CDR3 is TGCAGTGCTAGAGCGGCGGACAGGCAGAATATCTACGAGCAGTACTTC. Protein sequence: CSARAADRQNIYEQYF.

The V and J genes are TRBV20-1 and TRBJ2-5, with D perhaps matching TRBD1 or TRBD2 (5 bases each). V lost 5 bases and J 0 bases, leaving 7 bases between the germline ends. There are 12 residues in the CDR3. Germline assignment: CDR1 DFQATT and CDR2 SNEGSKA (reference sequence). CDR3 sequence (DNA): TGCAGTGCTGGGGACGACCAAGAGACCCAGTACTTC. Translation gives CSAGDDQETQYF.

The sample holds many counts of this clonotype. The V gene is TRBV20-1, the J gene TRBJ2-1; unclear D gene. V lost 3 bases and J lost 8, with 11 bases in between. The germline V gene has CDR1 DFQATT and CDR2 SNEGSKA (reference sequence). The CDR3 sequence is 12 residues long. In DNA form, the CDR3 reads TGCAGTGCTAGTATAGGAAACCATGAGCAGTTCTTC. Translating it yields CSASIGNHEQFF.

This clonotype was seen more than once but under ten times. The chain joins TRBV27 to TRBJ1-4; D unresolved. Germline CDR1 MNHEY, CDR2 SMNVEV (reference sequence). CDR3 size: 15 residues. The V gene lost 3 bases and the J gene lost 3 bases, with 11 bases spanning the gap. The CDR3 DNA sequence: TGTGCCAGCAGTTTGATCTGGTCGGCTAATGAAAAACTGTTTTTT. Translation gives CASSLIWSANEKLFF.

V gene TRBV12-3 or TRBV12-4 combines with J gene TRBJ2-1; D unresolved. V lost 6 bases and J lost 3, with 3 bases in between. The CDR3 consists of 11 residues. This CDR3 is CASRDYNEQFF. In DNA form, the CDR3 reads TGTGCCAGCAGGGACTACAATGAGCAGTTCTTC.

The table lists this clonotype with a few counts. This chain uses TRBV27 with TRBJ2-3; D possibly corresponds to TRBD2 (6 bases). Germline CDR1 MNHEY, CDR2 SMNVEV (reference sequence). The V and J ends lost 8 bases and 1 base respectively, with 16 bases between them. This CDR3 is built from 15 residues. The CDR3 loop is CASSPVWGGTDTQYF. CDR3 coding DNA: TGTGCCAGCTCCCCAGTGTGGGGGGGCACAGATACGCAGTATTTT.

The chain is built from TRBV20-1 and TRBJ1-1; D is undetermined. Germline V gene data show CDR1 as DFQATT and CDR2 as SNEGSKA (reference sequence). V lost 0 bases, J lost 0 bases, and 8 bases lay in between. The length of the CDR3 is 14 residues. Written as DNA, the CDR3 is TGCAGTGCTAGAGATCGGTGGGTGAACACTGAAGCTTTCTTT. Translating it yields CSARDRWVNTEAFF.

The chain employs TRBV25-1 and TRBJ1-2; no reliable D call. Trimming removed 4 bases from V and 8 bases from J, with 8 bases in between. This CDR3 comprises 11 residues. Germline-derived CDR1 and CDR2 are MGHDK and SYGVNS. The CDR3 is CASSVRHGYTF. The DNA for the CDR3 is TGTGCCAGCAGTGTCAGACACGGCTACACCTTC.

V is TRBV27 and J is TRBJ2-4; no definite D call. The J call is in doubt because the DNA end fits TRBJ2-7 better. This CDR3 region has 13 residues. Germline V gene sequence: CDR1 MNHEY, CDR2 SMNVEV (reference sequence). CDR3 in amino acids: CASSLYNDGEQYF. Written as DNA, the CDR3 is TGTGCCAGCAGTCTATATAACGACGGCGAGCAGTACTTC.

The genes are TRBV20-1 and TRBJ2-5, with D perhaps TRBD1 (6 bases). The CDR3 is 14 residues long. Trimming cost V 2 bases and J 3 bases, with 13 bases left between them. From germline, CDR1 is DFQATT and CDR2 SNEGSKA (reference sequence). CDR3 sequence (DNA): TGCAGTGCTAGACCGGGACACCGAGAAGAGACCCAGTACTTC. Protein product: CSARPGHREETQYF.

This clonotype has only a few counts. The rearrangement links TRBV29-1 to TRBJ2-7; the match to TRBD1 covers 11 bases. V lost 5 bases, J lost 4 bases, and 4 bases stayed unmatched. Germline V lookup: CDR1 SQVTM, CDR2 ANQGSEA. The CDR3 has 13 amino acids. DNA for the CDR3: TGCAGCGTTCCGGGACAGGGGGGGTACGAGCAGTACTTC. It translates to CSVPGQGGYEQYF.